Listed below are T cell receptor beta chains from one sample, sequenced in a study of T cell responses to AZD1222 COVID-19 vaccine. Clones were sequenced by immunoSEQ multiplex PCR, and TCRdb holds only the in-frame ones, with some missing. Of around 200,000 clones listed, around 94% were seen once; the top ten hold about 1.5%. Sequenced material: peripheral blood, taken 28 days after the second AZD1222 dose. These receptors were collected from an adult who received the AZD1222 COVID-19 vaccine. The CDR3 runs from the conserved cysteine through the conserved F or W. A D gene is named only where the DNA matches it firmly. Clone size appears in some rows only: once, few, many, or a class for an expanded clone.

v_gene	abundance	d_gene	j_gene	CDR3aa	CDR3nt
TRBV19	-	TRBD1	TRBJ2-3	CASSIRTGFNTDTQYF	TGTGCCAGTAGTATTAGGACAGGGTTCAACACAGATACGCAGTATTTT
TRBV7-9	-	TRBD1	TRBJ2-7	CASSRRGTSSYEQYF	TGTGCCAGCAGCCGCAGGGGGACATCCAGCTACGAGCAGTACTTC
TRBV20-1	-	TRBD2	TRBJ2-7	CSASRLAGGIPSYEQYF	TGCAGTGCTAGTCGGCTAGCGGGAGGCATCCCTTCCTACGAGCAGTACTTC
TRBV5-1	-	TRBD1	TRBJ2-7	CASSLGGTGGNEQYF	TGCGCCAGCAGCTTGGGCGGGACAGGGGGCAACGAGCAGTACTTC
TRBV7-2	once	TRBD1	TRBJ2-3	CASSLGTGGFTDTQYF	TGTGCCAGCAGCTTGGGGACAGGGGGTTTCACAGATACGCAGTATTTT
TRBV5-3	-	TRBD1	TRBJ2-7	CARSSWGQGCYEQYF	TGTGCCAGAAGCTCTTGGGGACAGGGGTGCTACGAGCAGTACTTC
TRBV19	-	-	TRBJ1-6	CASSPSGWNSPLHF	TGTGCCAGTAGTCCATCAGGGTGGAATTCACCCCTCCACTTT
TRBV5-8	-	-	TRBJ2-1	CASRPEMSYNEQFF	TGTGCCAGCCGACCGGAGATGTCCTACAATGAGCAGTTCTTC
TRBV30	-	-	TRBJ1-1	CACTQGNTEAFF	TGTGCCTGTACACAGGGGAACACTGAAGCTTTCTTT
TRBV27	once	TRBD2	TRBJ2-1	CASSLAGGDYNEQFF	TGTGCCAGCAGTCTAGCGGGAGGAGACTACAATGAGCAGTTCTTC
TRBV4-1	-	-	TRBJ1-4	CASSQSDRNEKLFF	TGCGCCAGCAGCCAATCGGACCGAAATGAAAAACTGTTTTTT
TRBV5-1	-	TRBD1	TRBJ1-6	CASSPLERGTGVLNGSPLHF	TGCGCCAGCAGCCCATTAGAAAGAGGGACAGGGGTCCTTAACGGTTCACCCCTCCACTTT
TRBV18	-	-	TRBJ2-3	CASSPNRNTDTQYF	TGTGCCAGCTCACCGAACCGAAACACAGATACGCAGTATTTT
TRBV3-1/TRBV3-2	-	TRBD2	TRBJ2-5	CASSHGQAGGVQETQYF	TGTGCCAGCAGCCACGGGCAGGCCGGGGGGGTGCAAGAGACCCAGTACTTC
TRBV6-5	-	-	TRBJ1-1	CASSYGWRTEAFF	TGTGCCAGCAGTTACGGGTGGAGGACTGAAGCTTTCTTT
TRBV5-1	-	-	TRBJ2-7	CASSKQGEHEQYF	TGCGCCAGCAGCAAACAGGGTGAACACGAGCAGTACTTC